This TCR beta chain was recorded in a study of human thymus T cells. The method was immunoSEQ multiplex PCR; TCRdb's version includes in-frame clones alone and lacks a portion of them. The sample consists of some 130,000 clones, about 93% of them appearing once. CDR3 length: 18 residues. V lost 3 bases and J lost 1, with 19 bases in between. Germline CDR1 and CDR2: KGHSH and LQKENI. The study used thymus tissue resected during corrective heart surgery. Sequenced sample: thymus tissue. V and J are TRBV18 and TRBJ1-5, with TRBD1 as a possible D gene (5 bases). The source is a boy under two years old with a congenital heart defect but otherwise immunologically healthy. Written as DNA, the CDR3 is TGTGCCAGCTCACCTCGGGACCCTCGAGGGGCCAGCAATCAGCCCCAGCATTTT. Translating gives CASSPRDPRGASNQPQHF.